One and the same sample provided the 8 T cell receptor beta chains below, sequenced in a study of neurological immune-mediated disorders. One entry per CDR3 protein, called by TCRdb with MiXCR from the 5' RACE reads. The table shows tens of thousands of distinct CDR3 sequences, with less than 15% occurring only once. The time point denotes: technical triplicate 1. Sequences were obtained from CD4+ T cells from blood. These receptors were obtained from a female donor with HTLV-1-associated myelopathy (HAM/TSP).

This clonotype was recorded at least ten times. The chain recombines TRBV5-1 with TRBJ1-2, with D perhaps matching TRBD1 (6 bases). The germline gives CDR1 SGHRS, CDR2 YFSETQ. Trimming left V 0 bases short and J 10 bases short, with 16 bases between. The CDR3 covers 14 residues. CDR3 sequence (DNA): TGCGCCAGCAGCTTGGATCAGGGGACTATCGCCTACACCTTC. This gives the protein CASSLDQGTIAYTF.

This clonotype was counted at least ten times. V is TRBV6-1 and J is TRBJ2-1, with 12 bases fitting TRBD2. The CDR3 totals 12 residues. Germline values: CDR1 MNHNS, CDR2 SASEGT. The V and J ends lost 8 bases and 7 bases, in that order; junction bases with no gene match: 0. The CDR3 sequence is CASLAGGNEQFF. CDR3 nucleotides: TGTGCCAGCCTAGCGGGGGGGAATGAGCAGTTCTTC.

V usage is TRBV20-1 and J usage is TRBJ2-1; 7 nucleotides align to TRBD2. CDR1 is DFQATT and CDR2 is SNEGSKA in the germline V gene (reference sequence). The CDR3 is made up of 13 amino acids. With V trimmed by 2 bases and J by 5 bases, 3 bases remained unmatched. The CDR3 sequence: CSARSSGNNEQFF. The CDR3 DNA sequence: TGCAGTGCTAGATCCAGCGGGAACAATGAGCAGTTCTTC.

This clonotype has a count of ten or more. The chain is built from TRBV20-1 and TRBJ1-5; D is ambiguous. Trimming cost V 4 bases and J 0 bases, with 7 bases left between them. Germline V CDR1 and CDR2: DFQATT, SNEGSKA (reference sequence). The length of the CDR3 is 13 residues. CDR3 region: CSATGYSNQPQHF. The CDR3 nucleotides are TGCAGTGCTACTGGGTATAGCAATCAGCCCCAGCATTTT.

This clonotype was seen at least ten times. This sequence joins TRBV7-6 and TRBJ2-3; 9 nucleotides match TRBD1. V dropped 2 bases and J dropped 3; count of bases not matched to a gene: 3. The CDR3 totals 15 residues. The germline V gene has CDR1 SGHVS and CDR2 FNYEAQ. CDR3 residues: CASSLTGGSTDTQYF. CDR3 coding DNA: TGTGCCAGCAGCTTAACAGGGGGCAGTACAGATACGCAGTATTTT.

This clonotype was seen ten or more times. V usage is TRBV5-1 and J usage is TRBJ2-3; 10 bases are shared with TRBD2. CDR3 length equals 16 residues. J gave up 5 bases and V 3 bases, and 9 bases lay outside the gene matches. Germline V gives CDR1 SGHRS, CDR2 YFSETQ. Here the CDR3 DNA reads TGCGCCAGCAGCTACTCAATAGCGGGAGGATTAGATACGCAGTATTTT. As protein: CASSYSIAGGLDTQYF.

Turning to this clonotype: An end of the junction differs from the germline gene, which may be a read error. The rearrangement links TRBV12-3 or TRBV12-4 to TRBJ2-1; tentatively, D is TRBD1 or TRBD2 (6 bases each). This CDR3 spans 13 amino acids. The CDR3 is CASSLRGTSPLHF. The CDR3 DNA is TGTGCCAGCAGTTTAAGGGGGACTTCACCCCTCCACTTC.

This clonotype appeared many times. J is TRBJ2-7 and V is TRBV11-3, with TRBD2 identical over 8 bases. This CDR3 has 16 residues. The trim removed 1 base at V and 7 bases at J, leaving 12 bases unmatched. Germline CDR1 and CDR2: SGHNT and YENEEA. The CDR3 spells CASSLVWSGGPREQYF. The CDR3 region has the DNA TGTGCCAGCAGCTTAGTCTGGTCGGGAGGGCCCAGGGAGCAGTACTTC.